This paragraph reports one T cell receptor (beta chain). This sample stems from a study of blood T cell repertoires in COVID-19. TCRdb's copy holds only in-frame clones and misses some; the assay was immunoSEQ multiplex PCR. Of about 220,000 clones listed, 65% to 85% are singletons. CDR3 size: 15 residues. Germline CDR1 and CDR2: SGHKS and YYEKEE (reference sequence). After removal of 4 bases from V and 2 bases from J, the junction contained 8 bases not matched to a gene. The sequence was obtained from a woman aged 45-65 years with acute or convalescent COVID-19. Sequencing input: peripheral blood. This chain links TRBV5-5 with TRBJ2-7, with 8 bases matching TRBD2. In DNA form, the CDR3 reads TGTGCCAGCAGCCCTATAGCGGGACGTACCTACGAGCAGTACTTC. This sequence encodes CASSPIAGRTYEQYF.